This T cell receptor beta chain is drawn from a study of blood T cells in healthy people across ages. Findings of the study overall: Since the PBMCs were unsorted, naive and antigen-experienced cells could not be conclusively compared. Across the age range, TCR beta diversity per million T cells fell in a roughly linear way.

Combining a sample-barcoded 5' primer with a J-beta primer mix, a second PCR ran for roughly 6 to 12 cycles. Each cDNA molecule was tagged by a template-switch adaptor with 12 random nucleotides. Each sample provided no less than 2.5 million CDR3-containing paired-end reads. One entry per CDR3 protein, called by TCRdb with MiXCR from the 5' RACE reads. The data show more than 500,000 distinct CDR3 sequences, 25% to 30% seen once. Points on this clonotype: Its antigen is unknown.

The TCR originated in a woman aged 70-85 years in good health. The sample was blood.

The CDR3 DNA is TGCGCCAGCAGCCCCGGACAGGGGGGCAATCAGCCCCAGCATTTT. Amino acids: CASSPGQGGNQPQHF. The chain recombines TRBV5-1 with TRBJ1-5; 10 bases align to TRBD1. Germline CDR1 is SGHRS and CDR2 is YFSETQ. V was clipped by 4 bases and J by 2 bases; unmatched bases: 3. The length of the CDR3 is 15 residues.